This TCR beta chain was documented in a study of monozygotic twins with inflammatory bowel disease. Whole-study results and caveats: Varying immunosuppressive regimens may have increased patient repertoire variability.

UMIs that had a 6-nucleotide sample barcode were put in using template switching. TCRdb reprocessed the 5' RACE reads, keeping one entry per CDR3 protein, no DNA. The repertoire shows 140,000 to 150,000 distinct CDR3 sequences; the top ten hold roughly 1.2%. The germline gives CDR1 DFQATT, CDR2 SNEGSKA (reference sequence). The CDR3 extends over 17 amino acids. Phlebotomy per donor yielded a single 2.5 ml blood sample. Whole blood supplied total RNA, and T cells were not sorted. In the case of this clonotype: What it binds is unknown.

The chain employs TRBV20-1 and TRBJ2-1; the D call of TRBD2 rests on TCRdb alone, since no DNA is present to check it. Sequenced sample: blood. This TCR was recovered from a human donor with ulcerative colitis or Crohn's disease, or a healthy co-twin of an affected twin (not recorded which). This CDR3 is CSVGGTLAGGPYNEQFF.